This T cell receptor (beta chain) derives from a study of blood T cell repertoires in COVID-19. Profiling relied on immunoSEQ multiplex PCR, and the TCRdb table lists in-frame clones only, not all of them. In the table there are about 200,000 clones, approximately 90% of which are singletons. Germline-derived CDR1 and CDR2 are MNHEY and SMNVEV (reference sequence). The length of the CDR3 is 14 residues. Losses at the gene ends were 5 bases for V and 4 bases for J; bases not matched to a gene: 7. V gene TRBV27 combines with J gene TRBJ1-1; 7 nucleotides align to TRBD1. This clonotype originated in a woman in her thirties or forties with acute or convalescent COVID-19. Material for sequencing was peripheral blood. The CDR3: CASSAQGGGTEAFF. In DNA, the CDR3 is TGTGCCAGCAGTGCCCAGGGGGGTGGCACTGAAGCTTTCTTT.